This TCR beta chain is from a study of blood T cells in healthy people across ages. Study-level findings and limits: Older age went with lower TCR beta diversity per million T cells, in a roughly linear way. It was held that the diversity estimates obtained from one million T cells were underestimates.

In its sample, this clonotype was seen many times. The antigen remains unidentified. In germline, CDR1 is LGHDT, CDR2 YNNKEL (reference sequence). This CDR3 is 17 amino acids long. With 1 base clipped from V and 7 bases from J, the junction kept 15 bases outside the gene matches. Extracted total RNA amounted to at least 6 micrograms for each sample. Through a sample-barcoded 5' primer and a J-beta primer mix, a second PCR was run for roughly 6 to 12 cycles. TCRdb re-called the 5' RACE reads with MiXCR, one entry per CDR3 protein. Seen here are more than 500,000 distinct CDR3 sequences, about 28% observed once, and the top ten hold over 3.5%. These data also featured in a second study, about T cells of mothers and their children. This second report adds: The sample comes from fewer than 10 healthy Caucasian donors: mothers and children.

The V gene is TRBV3-1, the J gene TRBJ2-5; 7 nucleotides match TRBD2. The sequence was obtained from a boy aged 2 to 9 in good health. Sequencing was performed on blood. CDR3 coding DNA: TGTGCCAGCAGCCAAGGAGGCGCTAGCGGCCCCCGGGTGACCCAGTACTTC. It is translated as CASSQGGASGPRVTQYF.